These 10 T cell receptor beta chains share one sample of origin, sequenced in a study of identifying expanded T cells in peripheral blood. Produced via immunoSEQ multiplex PCR; TCRdb's table is partial and in-frame only. The repertoire has tens of thousands of clones, around 91% of them found once; the top ten carry around 2.8%. Sequenced: blood. The receptors derive from a person aged 18-70 years in good health.

This clone was seen a handful of times. The CDR3 region has the DNA TGTGCCAGCGAGTGGGGAGGGACTCGAAACAATGAGCAGTTCTTC. This translates into CASEWGGTRNNEQFF. The rearrangement uses TRBV28 and TRBJ2-1; 7 positions agree with TRBD2. V dropped 8 bases and J dropped 5; count of bases not matched to a gene: 12. The germline V gene has CDR1 MDHEN and CDR2 SYDVKM. The CDR3 extends over 15 amino acids.

This chain joins TRBV19 and TRBJ2-2, with 7 bases identical to TRBD1. The CDR3 totals 13 residues. Unmatched junction bases numbered 6, after V lost 9 bases and J lost 5 bases. Germline values: CDR1 LNHDA, CDR2 SQIVND (reference sequence). The CDR3 nucleotides are TGTGCCAGCGGACAGGAGGTAACCGGGGAGCTGTTTTTT. This sequence encodes CASGQEVTGELFF.

The chain combines TRBV28 with TRBJ1-2; D gene ambiguous. Germline assignment: CDR1 MDHEN and CDR2 SYDVKM. This CDR3 has 14 residues. The V and J ends lost 3 bases and 5 bases respectively, with 13 bases between them. CDR3 coding DNA: TGTGCCAGCAGTTTTGTGCGGGGTTCTTATGGCTACACCTTC. It is translated as CASSFVRGSYGYTF.

J is TRBJ2-1 and V is TRBV29-1; 7 positions match TRBD1. The CDR3 totals 13 residues. CDR1 and CDR2 from the germline V gene are SQVTM and ANQGSEA. After removal of 3 bases from V and 4 bases from J, the junction contained 3 bases not matched to a gene. CDR3 residues: CSVDRTGYNEQFF. The CDR3 DNA reads TGCAGCGTTGACCGGACAGGTTACAATGAGCAGTTCTTC.

V usage is TRBV27 and J usage is TRBJ1-4; 12 nucleotides line up with TRBD1. Unmatched junction bases numbered 3, after V lost 5 bases and J lost 8 bases. In germline, CDR1 is MNHEY, CDR2 SMNVEV (reference sequence). The CDR3 sequence is 14 residues long. The DNA for the CDR3 is TGTGCCAGCAGTCGGGACAGGGGGCGGGAAAAACTGTTTTTT. This sequence encodes CASSRDRGREKLFF.

This clone was counted between two and nine times. The V and J genes are TRBV19 and TRBJ2-7, with TRBD2 matching over 8 bases. J was trimmed by 3 bases and V by 1 base; bases with no gene match: 5. Germline values: CDR1 LNHDA, CDR2 SQIVND (reference sequence). The CDR3 sequence is 15 residues long. Here the CDR3 DNA reads TGTGCCAGTAGTATAGGAGTAGCGGGAATCTACGAGCAGTACTTC. Protein product: CASSIGVAGIYEQYF.

The chain is built from TRBV27 and TRBJ1-4; D unclear. Germline values: CDR1 MNHEY, CDR2 SMNVEV (reference sequence). Trimming removed 9 bases at V and 10 bases at J, with 15 bases between. This CDR3 has 12 amino acids. The CDR3 loop reads CASDPRRGKLFF. The CDR3 bases are TGTGCCAGTGACCCGAGGCGTGGAAAACTGTTTTTT.

This chain links TRBV7-6 with TRBJ2-3, with 9 bases lining up with TRBD2. The germline gives CDR1 SGHVS, CDR2 FNYEAQ. The ends lost 5 bases at V and 1 base at J; junction bases unmatched: 4. This CDR3 contains 15 residues. The CDR3 sequence is CASSVSGGRTDTQYF. The CDR3 DNA follows: TGTGCCAGCAGCGTTAGCGGGGGCCGCACAGATACGCAGTATTTT.

J is TRBJ1-1 and V is TRBV5-1; 9 bases are shared with TRBD1. Germline CDR1 is SGHRS and CDR2 is YFSETQ. The CDR3 spans 15 residues. V shed 2 bases and J 3 bases; nucleotides not matched to a gene: 5. This chain's CDR3 is CASSLRTGEYTEAFF. The DNA for the CDR3 is TGCGCCAGCAGCTTACGGACAGGGGAATACACTGAAGCTTTCTTT.

There are a few counts of this clone. The CDR3 sequence is CASRLHEGYYGYTF. In nucleotides, the CDR3 is TGTGCCAGTAGGCTACACGAGGGATACTATGGCTACACCTTC. This chain joins TRBV19 and TRBJ1-2; D call uncertain. CDR3 length equals 14 residues. Germline CDR1 reads LNHDA; CDR2 reads SQIVND (reference sequence). V lost 6 bases to trimming and J lost 3 bases, with 14 bases between them.